This is a list of T cell receptor beta chains from one sample in a study of blood T cell repertoires in COVID-19. Method: immunoSEQ multiplex PCR; TCRdb's copy keeps in-frame clones and lacks some. This sample has more than 150,000 clones, with more than 85% found just once. The sequenced sample was peripheral blood. Receptors originate from a man between 18 and 29 years old with acute or convalescent COVID-19. CDR3s include the opening cysteine and the closing phenylalanine or tryptophan. A D gene is named only where the DNA matches it firmly. Only some rows state a clone size, as once, few, many or a class for expanded clones.

V: TRBV10-2
D: TRBD1
size: .
J: TRBJ1-6
DNA: TGCGCCAGCAGTGTGGCCGACAGGGTTAATTCACCCCTCCACTTT
CDR3: CASSVADRVNSPLHF

V: TRBV5-1
D: TRBD1
size: .
J: TRBJ1-3
DNA: TGCGCCAGCAGCCCAACGACGACAGGGATCGGAAACACCATATATTTT
CDR3: CASSPTTTGIGNTIYF

V: TRBV24-1
D: TRBD1
size: .
J: TRBJ1-4
DNA: TGTGCCACCAGTGATGGGACAGGGAGTGAAAAACTGTTTTTT
CDR3: CATSDGTGSEKLFF

V: TRBV12-3/TRBV12-4
D: .
size: .
J: TRBJ2-3
DNA: TGTGCCAGCAGACCAACAAGCACAGATACGCAGTATTTT
CDR3: CASRPTSTDTQYF

V: TRBV4-1
D: .
size: once
J: TRBJ2-4
DNA: TGCGCCAGCAGCCAAGATTGGAGGGAGGCACTAGCCAAAAACATTCAGTACTTC
CDR3: CASSQDWREALAKNIQYF

V: TRBV6-5
D: TRBD1
size: .
J: TRBJ1-1
DNA: TGTGCCAGCAGAAACAGGGGGGGGAACACTGAAGCTTTCTTT
CDR3: CASRNRGGNTEAFF

V: TRBV11-2
D: .
size: .
J: TRBJ2-1
DNA: TGTGCCAGCAGCCCGCTACAGGGAACTAATGAGCAGTTCTTC
CDR3: CASSPLQGTNEQFF

V: TRBV30
D: .
size: .
J: TRBJ1-2
DNA: TGTGCCTGGAGTCGCACCCCCGGGACATTCTCTAACTATGGCTACACCTTC
CDR3: CAWSRTPGTFSNYGYTF

V: TRBV7-8
D: .
size: .
J: TRBJ1-6
DNA: TGTGCCAGCAGCTTAGCTTTTCAGGGGTGGAATTCACCCCTCCACTTT
CDR3: CASSLAFQGWNSPLHF

V: TRBV12-3/TRBV12-4
D: .
size: .
J: TRBJ2-4
DNA: TGTGCCAGCAGTTTGCTGGGCGCGTACATTCAGTACTTC
CDR3: CASSLLGAYIQYF

V: TRBV24-1
D: .
size: .
J: TRBJ1-4
DNA: TGTGCCACCTTTTGGGCACAATACCGACTAGGTGAGGAAAAACTGTTTTTT
CDR3: CATFWAQYRLGEEKLFF

V: TRBV27
D: TRBD1
size: few
J: TRBJ2-7
DNA: TGTGCCAGCAGTTTCTCGGGACAGGGGGTCAACGAGCAGTACTTC
CDR3: CASSFSGQGVNEQYF

V: TRBV24-1
D: .
size: .
J: TRBJ1-2
DNA: TGTGCCACCAGTCCACCAGGGGACTATGGCTACACCTTC
CDR3: CATSPPGDYGYTF

V: TRBV7-2
D: .
size: .
J: TRBJ2-1
DNA: TGTGCCAGCAGCCCCGGACCCGGCGGAGGGAATGAGCAGTTCTTC
CDR3: CASSPGPGGGNEQFF

V: TRBV5-4
D: TRBD2
size: .
J: TRBJ2-5
DNA: TGTGCCAGCAGCCAGACTAGCGGGGGGGCTGAGGAGACCCAGTACTTC
CDR3: CASSQTSGGAEETQYF

V: TRBV7-7
D: .
size: .
J: TRBJ2-5
DNA: TGTGCCAGCAGCCCCCGGGGGATCCAAGAGACCCAGTACTTC
CDR3: CASSPRGIQETQYF

V: TRBV28
D: TRBD1
size: .
J: TRBJ1-1
DNA: TGTGCCAGCAGTTTACAGGGGGTGACTGAAGCTTTCTTT
CDR3: CASSLQGVTEAFF

V: TRBV18
D: TRBD1
size: .
J: TRBJ1-3
DNA: TGTGCCAGCTCTACAGGGGGAACTGGAAACACCATATATTTT
CDR3: CASSTGGTGNTIYF

V: TRBV10-3
D: .
size: .
J: TRBJ1-2
DNA: TGTGCCATCAGTGAGTCTCCCGCAGGGGCCCCCTATGGCTACACCTTC
CDR3: CAISESPAGAPYGYTF

V: TRBV19
D: .
size: .
J: TRBJ2-3
DNA: TGTGCCAGTACGATGTTGGGGCCGGGCACAGATACGCAGTATTTT
CDR3: CASTMLGPGTDTQYF

V: TRBV30
D: .
size: .
J: TRBJ1-6
DNA: TGTGCCTGGAGTTTCGACAGCTATAATTCACCCCTCCACTTT
CDR3: CAWSFDSYNSPLHF

V: TRBV5-4
D: .
size: .
J: TRBJ2-1
DNA: TGTGCCAGCAGCCCGGGGATCTTGGGGGGAGACAATGAGCAGTTCTTC
CDR3: CASSPGILGGDNEQFF

V: TRBV10-1
D: .
size: few
J: TRBJ1-2
DNA: TGCGCCAGCAGTGACTGGAGCTATGGCTACACCTTC
CDR3: CASSDWSYGYTF

V: TRBV18
D: TRBD2
size: .
J: TRBJ2-1
DNA: TGTGCCAGCGGGCCGACTAGCGGGGGGGCCTATGAGCAGTTCTTC
CDR3: CASGPTSGGAYEQFF

V: TRBV19
D: TRBD1
size: .
J: TRBJ1-6
DNA: TGTGCCAGTAGTATCGGCACAGGGGGTATTTCACCCCTCCACTTT
CDR3: CASSIGTGGISPLHF

V: TRBV30
D: TRBD1
size: few
J: TRBJ1-5
DNA: TGTGCCTGGAGAGGACAGGGCGGCAATCAGCCCCAGCATTTT
CDR3: CAWRGQGGNQPQHF

V: TRBV9
D: TRBD1
size: .
J: TRBJ1-1
DNA: TGTGCCAGCAGCGTAGGAGGGACAGGAATGAACACTGAAGCTTTCTTT
CDR3: CASSVGGTGMNTEAFF

V: TRBV9
D: .
size: once
J: TRBJ2-3
DNA: TGTGCCAGCAGCGTAGAGGGGGCAGATACGCAGTATTTT
CDR3: CASSVEGADTQYF

V: TRBV19
D: .
size: .
J: TRBJ2-5
DNA: TGTGCCAGTAGTCCAATGACTGGCCAAGAGACCCAGTACTTC
CDR3: CASSPMTGQETQYF

V: TRBV18
D: .
size: .
J: TRBJ1-6
DNA: TGTGCCAGCTCACCAAGAGCTAGGGGCGCAACCGTTAATTCACCCCTCCACTTT
CDR3: CASSPRARGATVNSPLHF

V: TRBV4-1
D: .
size: .
J: TRBJ2-7
DNA: TGCGCCAGCAGCCAAGTTGGCGGGGAAACCTACGAGCAGTACTTC
CDR3: CASSQVGGETYEQYF

V: TRBV7-2
D: TRBD1
size: .
J: TRBJ1-2
DNA: TGTGCCAGCAGCTCGGACAGGGGTGACTATGGCTACACCTTC
CDR3: CASSSDRGDYGYTF

V: TRBV4-1
D: .
size: few
J: TRBJ1-4
DNA: TGCGCCAGCAGCCAAACAGGGCTTAATGAAAAACTGTTTTTT
CDR3: CASSQTGLNEKLFF

V: TRBV6-4
D: TRBD2
size: .
J: TRBJ2-1
DNA: TGTGCCAGCAGTAAACTAGCGGCTTCCTACAATGAGCAGTTCTTC
CDR3: CASSKLAASYNEQFF

V: TRBV7-9
D: TRBD2
size: .
J: TRBJ2-3
DNA: TGTGCCAGCAGCTCTAGGGTGCTAGCGGGGGACACAGATACGCAGTATTTT
CDR3: CASSSRVLAGDTDTQYF

V: TRBV7-8
D: TRBD2
size: .
J: TRBJ2-2
DNA: TGTGCCAGCACCCTCGCGGGGGGGACCACCGGGGAGCTGTTTTTT
CDR3: CASTLAGGTTGELFF

V: TRBV4-2
D: TRBD2
size: .
J: TRBJ2-1
DNA: TGTGCCAGCAGCCAGGCCACAGGAGCGGGGGGGCCGGATGAGCAGTTCTTC
CDR3: CASSQATGAGGPDEQFF

V: TRBV5-1
D: TRBD1
size: .
J: TRBJ1-6
DNA: TGCGCCAGCAGCGGGACGTACAGGGGAAATAATTCACCCCTCCACTTT
CDR3: CASSGTYRGNNSPLHF

V: TRBV10-1
D: .
size: .
J: TRBJ2-1
DNA: TGCGCCAGCAGTGAGTATCCCCCGAGCTCCTACAATGAGCAGTTCTTC
CDR3: CASSEYPPSSYNEQFF

V: TRBV5-1
D: .
size: .
J: TRBJ1-2
DNA: TGCGCCAGCAGCGCGGAACCAAACGGGGGAGGCTACACCTTC
CDR3: CASSAEPNGGGYTF

V: TRBV9
D: .
size: .
J: TRBJ1-5
DNA: TGTGCCAGCAGCTCCGGGACACTTAGCAATCAGCCCCAGCATTTT
CDR3: CASSSGTLSNQPQHF

V: TRBV27
D: TRBD1
size: once
J: TRBJ1-2
DNA: TGTGCCAGCAGTCCACTGCCAGGGACAGGGGTCTATGGCTACACCTTC
CDR3: CASSPLPGTGVYGYTF

V: TRBV20-1
D: .
size: .
J: TRBJ1-1
DNA: TGCAGTGCAAGCGAGGGTCCTGAAGCTTTCTTT
CDR3: CSASEGPEAFF

V: TRBV7-8
D: .
size: .
J: TRBJ2-5
DNA: TGTGCCACCACCAGCCAAGAGACCCAGTACTTC
CDR3: CATTSQETQYF

V: TRBV6-5
D: TRBD1
size: .
J: TRBJ2-5
DNA: TGTGCCAGCAGTTACCCGAATCACAGGGGGCTTGTGACCCAGTACTTC
CDR3: CASSYPNHRGLVTQYF

V: TRBV2
D: .
size: .
J: TRBJ2-5
DNA: TGTGCCAGCAGAGAGATACCGGGAACCTACCAAGAGACCCAGTACTTC
CDR3: CASREIPGTYQETQYF

V: TRBV13
D: .
size: .
J: TRBJ2-3
DNA: TGTGCCAGCAGCCGCCGGGGGGCAGCAGATACGCAGTATTTT
CDR3: CASSRRGAADTQYF

V: TRBV4-1
D: .
size: .
J: TRBJ1-2
DNA: TGCGCCAGCAGCCAAATCTATCGTAGTGGGGCCAACTATGGCTACACCTTC
CDR3: CASSQIYRSGANYGYTF

V: TRBV4-1
D: TRBD1
size: .
J: TRBJ2-3
DNA: TGCGCCAGCAGCCATGAAGTCAGGGGGCTAGGGTTGGATACGCAGTATTTT
CDR3: CASSHEVRGLGLDTQYF

V: TRBV5-1
D: TRBD1
size: few
J: TRBJ2-7
DNA: TGCGCCAGCAGCTTGTTGGGTCCATCCGGGACAGGGGACGAGCAGTACTTC
CDR3: CASSLLGPSGTGDEQYF

V: TRBV29-1
D: .
size: .
J: TRBJ1-2
DNA: TGCAGCGTCGCGGGGGCGGGGGATGGCTACACCTTC
CDR3: CSVAGAGDGYTF

V: TRBV7-9
D: .
size: once
J: TRBJ2-1
DNA: TGTGCCAGCAGCCCAGCGCCGGCGGGGACCAATGAGCAGTTCTTC
CDR3: CASSPAPAGTNEQFF

V: TRBV19
D: .
size: .
J: TRBJ1-3
DNA: TGTGCCAGTAGCCTTAAACTTAACAGGGAGAGCTCTGGAAACACCATATATTTT
CDR3: CASSLKLNRESSGNTIYF